The text below deals with one TCR beta chain. Together with a sample-barcoded 5' primer, a J-beta primer mix was included in a second PCR lasting about 7 to 12 cycles. TCRdb processed the 5' RACE reads anew with MiXCR; each CDR3 protein has one entry. Seen here are around 870,000 distinct CDR3 sequences, 29% observed once, and the top ten hold roughly 17%. In germline, CDR1 is DFQATT, CDR2 SNEGSKA (reference sequence). The CDR3 is made up of 14 amino acids. Trimming cost V 5 bases and J 4 bases; bases outside gene matches: 5. The data are from a study of blood T cells in healthy people across ages. The specimen was blood. V is TRBV20-1 and J is TRBJ2-3, with 11 bases identical to TRBD2. The receptor's source is a woman over 75 in good health. The CDR3 DNA is TGCAGTGCTGGTAGCGGGGGGGCATCAGATACGCAGTATTTT. Amino acid sequence: CSAGSGGASDTQYF.